This passage covers 3 T cell receptor beta chains from one sample sequenced in a study of blood T cell repertoires in COVID-19 (dated by TCRdb to about 2020). Library generation was performed with the immunoSEQ multiplex PCR assay. This immuneACCESS table, as held by TCRdb, lists in-frame sequences with V and J called but not all clones. Of the missing ones, under half trace to an unresolved V gene in checked studies; the others have no known cause. The sample table records around 180,000 clones; roughly four fifths of these occur just once. Around 12% of the sample lies in the top ten. Material for sequencing was peripheral blood. The receptors stem from an elderly woman with COVID-19, enrolled during active disease.

The table lists this clone with a count of one. The CDR3 spells CASSEGSRGGGELFF. In nucleotides, the CDR3 is TGTGCCAGCAGTGAAGGATCACGGGGAGGCGGGGAGCTGTTTTTT. The chain uses TRBV2 and TRBJ2-2, with D tentatively TRBD2 (6 bases). This CDR3 has 15 amino acids. Germline assignment: CDR1 SNHLY and CDR2 FYNNEI. The V gene lost 1 base and the J gene lost 7 bases, with 13 bases spanning the gap.

This chain joins TRBV11-3 and TRBJ1-2; 8 nucleotides agree with TRBD1. Unmatched junction bases numbered 6, after V lost 4 bases and J lost 5 bases. This CDR3 contains 14 residues. The V gene's germline CDR1 is SGHNT and CDR2 YENEEA. CDR3 region: CASSSGGQVYGYTF. CDR3 sequence (DNA): TGTGCCAGCAGCTCAGGGGGACAGGTTTATGGCTACACCTTC.

This rearrangement joins TRBV27 to TRBJ2-3, with TRBD2 matching 9 bases. Germline V gives CDR1 MNHEY, CDR2 SMNVEV (reference sequence). The CDR3 contains 16 residues. With V trimmed by 2 bases and J by 2 bases, 5 bases remained unmatched. The CDR3 is CASSLVGGGATDTQYF. As DNA, the CDR3 is TGTGCCAGCAGTTTAGTCGGCGGGGGGGCCACAGATACGCAGTATTTT.